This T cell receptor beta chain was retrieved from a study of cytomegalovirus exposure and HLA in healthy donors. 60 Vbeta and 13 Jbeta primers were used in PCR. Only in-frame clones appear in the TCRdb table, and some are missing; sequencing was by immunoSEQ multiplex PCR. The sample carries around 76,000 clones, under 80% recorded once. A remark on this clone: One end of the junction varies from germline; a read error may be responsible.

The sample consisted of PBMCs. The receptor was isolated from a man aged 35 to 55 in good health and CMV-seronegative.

Here the CDR3 reads CASSLRAFQSGANGLTF. Written as DNA, the CDR3 is TGTGCCAGCAGTCTCCGGGCCTTCCAATCTGGGGCCAACGGCCTGACTTTC. J is TRBJ2-6 and V is TRBV27; possible D gene TRBD1, 5 bases. CDR1 MNHEY and CDR2 SMNVEV come from the germline V gene (reference sequence). This CDR3 has 17 amino acids.